The present entry profiles one T cell receptor (beta chain) with its context. The antigen is unknown. cDNA libraries of TCR beta carried unique molecular identifiers. T cells, about 0.9 to 10 million of them, yielded around 460,000 cDNA molecules. TCRdb used MiXCR to reprocess the PCR reads, holding one entry per CDR3 protein. The sample has approximately 570,000 distinct CDR3 sequences; 44% are singletons. In germline, CDR1 is SNHLY, CDR2 FYNNEI. V trimming: 7 bases; J trimming: 13 bases; junction bases outside the gene matches: 10. The CDR3 runs 13 residues. The data were obtained in a study of post-analysis software for immune sequencing data. Study-level findings and limits: Significantly lower normalized Chao1 diversity was seen in multiple sclerosis patients than in controls. Compared with controls, patients had more of five TRBV segments, including TRBV5-6, TRBV5-1 and TRBV20-1.

This TCR was sampled from a girl aged 5 to 17 with multiple sclerosis. The sequenced sample was blood. This chain joins TRBV2 and TRBJ1-6; TRBD1 agrees at 7 bases. As DNA, the CDR3 is TGTGCCAGCACAAGGGACAGCCTCCCGCCCCTCCACTTT. Translated, it gives CASTRDSLPPLHF.